The 11 T cell receptor beta chains below come from one sample, sequenced in a study of Ad26.COV2.S vaccination and SARS-CoV-2 variants. Treatment defined: around 19 received Ad26.COV2.S at low or high dose, single or two shots; roughly five received placebo; per-sample allocation not given. Samples analyzed were those drawn on day 63 after the first vaccine or placebo injection. Assay: immunoSEQ multiplex PCR; the TCRdb copy retains only in-frame clones and omits some. The table has about 390,000 clones, about 88% seen once. Sample: peripheral blood, taken in a trial of Ad26.COV2.S vaccine versus placebo. The source of these receptors is a person aged 18-60 years who received the Ad26.COV2.S COVID-19 vaccine or a placebo.

A word on this clone: Relative to the germline gene, one junction end is altered; a read error may explain this. This sequence joins TRBV5-1 and TRBJ2-7; D gene uncertain. The CDR3 contains 15 residues. CDR1 and CDR2 (germline): SGHRS, YFSETQ. CDR3: CASSPTQLFSHEQYF. The CDR3, as DNA: TGCGCCAGCAGCCCCACACAGCTGTTCTCCCACGAGCAGTACTTC.

As regards this clone: Other DNA sequences in the sample encode the same CDR3. The CDR3 DNA sequence: TGCGCCAGCAGCCAAGCAGCAAACACTGAAGCTTTCTTT. It encodes CASSQAANTEAFF. The gene calls are TRBV4-1 and TRBJ1-1, with D unclear. The CDR3 contains 13 residues. The V end lost 1 base, the J end lost 2 bases, and 5 bases lay between the germline ends. The germline V gene encodes CDR1 MGHRA and CDR2 YSYEKL.

The gene calls are TRBV6-2 or TRBV6-3 and TRBJ1-2; TRBD1 might be the D (6 bases). V was pared by 5 bases and J by 6 bases, with 13 bases between. The CDR3 consists of 13 residues. CDR1 is MNHEY and CDR2 is SVGEGT in the germline V gene. This CDR3 reads CASSDLQGDGYTF. The CDR3 DNA follows: TGTGCCAGCAGTGATTTACAGGGCGATGGCTACACCTTC.

The CDR3 nucleotides are TGTGCCAGCAGTGAATTCGAAGGTCAAGAGACCCAGTACTTC. Amino acids: CASSEFEGQETQYF. The chain combines TRBV6-1 with TRBJ2-5, with D hard to call. The germline V gene has CDR1 MNHNS and CDR2 SASEGT. The V end lost 2 bases, the J end lost 2 bases, and 9 bases lay between the germline ends. CDR3 length: 14 amino acids.

The rearrangement links TRBV3-1 (or the pseudogene TRBV3-2) to TRBJ2-1; D is unresolved. CDR3 length equals 13 residues. Per germline, CDR1 LGHDT and CDR2 YNNKEL (reference sequence). The ends were cut back, 2 bases at V and 6 bases at J, with 8 bases in the middle. Here the CDR3 DNA reads TGTGCCAGCAGCCAAAATACGGCCAATGAGCAGTTCTTC. Translation gives CASSQNTANEQFF.

This clone was counted a single time. The genes are TRBV13 and TRBJ2-1; possibly TRBD1 for D (6 bases). Trimming pared 3 bases from V and 9 bases from J, leaving 9 bases between. There are 12 residues in the CDR3. Per germline, CDR1 PRHDT and CDR2 FYEKMQ (reference sequence). CDR3 DNA: TGTGCCAGCAGCTTTCAGGGGTCTGAGCAGTTCTTC. This sequence encodes CASSFQGSEQFF.

The genes are TRBV27 and TRBJ2-5; D is possibly TRBD1 (6 bases). The CDR3 is 13 amino acids. CDR1 MNHEY and CDR2 SMNVEV come from the germline V gene (reference sequence). The ends were cut back, 8 bases at V and 2 bases at J, with 12 bases in the middle. The CDR3 bases are TGTGCCAGCCGACAGGTCCCACAAGAGACCCAGTACTTC. Protein sequence: CASRQVPQETQYF.

The chain couples TRBV29-1 to TRBJ2-7; 11 bases match TRBD1. The CDR3 is made up of 14 amino acids. CDR1 is SQVTM and CDR2 is ANQGSEA in the germline V gene. J gave up 6 bases and V 1 base, and 5 bases lay outside the gene matches. DNA of the CDR3: TGCAGCGTTGAAGGGGGACAGGGGGTCGGCGAGCAGTACTTC. Translating it yields CSVEGGQGVGEQYF.

This clone was detected only a few times. V and J are TRBV4-1 and TRBJ1-3; a weak D match, TRBD1 (6 bases). V dropped 3 bases and J dropped 0 bases, with 24 bases sitting between them. The germline V gene encodes CDR1 MGHRA and CDR2 YSYEKL. This CDR3 is built from 20 residues. CDR3 coding DNA: TGCGCCAGCAGCCACTTCCCTTCCCGGACAGAAAGATCCTCTGGAAACACCATATATTTT. As protein: CASSHFPSRTERSSGNTIYF.

The chain carries TRBV19 and TRBJ2-7; 10 bases agree with TRBD1. There are 16 residues in the CDR3. Germline V gene lookup returns CDR1 LNHDA and CDR2 SQIVND (reference sequence). With V trimmed by 4 bases and J by 3 bases, 9 bases remained unmatched. The CDR3 sequence: CASSTEGTGVYYEQYF. The CDR3 DNA reads as TGTGCCAGTAGTACAGAAGGGACAGGGGTTTACTACGAGCAGTACTTC.

This clone was recorded once. This chain connects TRBV27 to TRBJ1-5; 8 bases align to TRBD1. V was pared by 5 bases and J by 3 bases, with 9 bases of the junction left unmatched. This CDR3 comprises 16 residues. In germline, CDR1 is MNHEY, CDR2 SMNVEV (reference sequence). CDR3 residues: CASSTIGQGINQPQHF. As DNA, the CDR3 is TGTGCCAGCAGTACTATTGGACAGGGAATCAATCAGCCCCAGCATTTT.